This TCR beta chain was sequenced for a study of blood T cell repertoires in COVID-19. Study information: Samples of COVID-19 (acute and convalescent) were obtained from the United States, Italy and Spain.

Trimming at V came to 1 base and at J to 6 bases, leaving 0 bases not matched to a gene. CDR3 length: 13 amino acids. Germline CDR1 reads LNHDA; CDR2 reads SQIVND (reference sequence). Produced via immunoSEQ multiplex PCR; TCRdb's table is partial and in-frame only. The data contain approximately 100,000 clones, roughly 87% of them singletons. The gene calls are TRBV19 and TRBJ1-2; 9 bases align to TRBD1. The clonotype was recovered from a human donor in a cohort sampled during active COVID-19. The specimen sequenced was peripheral blood. This chain's CDR3 is CASSIGTGDGYTF. CDR3 in DNA: TGTGCCAGTAGTATAGGGACAGGGGATGGCTACACCTTC. Complete variable domain (other parts from reference TRBV19 and TRBJ1-2): DGGITQSPKYLFRKEGQNVTLSCEQNLNHDAMYWYRQDPGQGLRLIYYSQIVNDFQKGDIAEGYSVSREKKESFPLTVTSAQKNPTAFYLCASSIGTGDGYTFGSGTRLTVV.